These T cell receptor beta chains were read from a single sample in a study of STAT3 mutations in large granular lymphocyte leukemia. The method was immunoSEQ multiplex PCR; TCRdb's version includes in-frame clones alone and lacks a portion of them. Altogether some 37,000 clones are present, roughly 88% being singletons, with the ten largest covering 0.4% to 0.5%. Sequenced sample: PBMCs. These receptors originate from a human donor with T large granular lymphocyte leukemia. Some clones in this sample may be carry-over from other donors' samples. Each CDR3 is given without its conserved first and last residue. The order of the fields is CDR3 length, V gene, CDR3 protein.

>11|TRBV27
ASSQSGRYGYT
>11|TRBV28
ASSLQATDTQY
>13|TRBV9
ASSVMDRARNEQF
>14|TRBV18
ASSPRTDLTSTEAF
>14|TRBV5-1
ASSLDQSSYNSPLH
>11|TRBV6-5
ASSTRTGEGYT
>14|TRBV18
ASSMDRSPYNSPLH
>13|TRBV6-1
ASSASTGYSYEQY
>12|TRBV7-9
ASSLRDRGEKLF
>13|TRBV6-5
ASSPTISRTDTQY
>14|TRBV6-5
ASSYRGTTSTDTQY
>13|TRBV5-6
ASSLTGFSKNIQY
>12|TRBV7-2
ASTPRVGDYGYT
>10|TRBV2
ASSTGNQPQH
>9|TRBV6-6
ASSYGVEAF
>14|TRBV5-1
ASSFTPTGKPGELF
>11|TRBV2
ASSGRGDYGYT
>11|TRBV18
ASSPGRQETQY
>16|TRBV4-2
ASSQGEEGGGHTESLH
>10|TRBV11-2
ASSLAYETQY
>11|TRBV2
ASREDGNSPLH
>13|TRBV5-4
ASSPSGGAADTQY
>14|TRBV5-1
ASSLSPGTMNTEAF